The entry that follows covers one T cell receptor (beta chain) sequence. Its antigen is undetermined. The data were taken from a study of Graves' ophthalmopathy and Graves' hyperthyroidism. The study's findings and limits: Researchers report that a 13-signature model separated ophthalmopathy from stable hyperthyroidism, posting less than 90% sensitivity and roughly 81% specificity. Prediction of ophthalmopathy progression reached around 70% sensitivity and 72.22% specificity.

Beta-chain TCR CDR3 regions were amplified from RNA transcripts. RT-PCR in the first round used HTBI primers; a second-round multiplex PCR followed. From the multiplex PCR reads, TCRdb called clonotypes with MiXCR, one entry per CDR3 protein. The table shows around 1,200,000 distinct CDR3 sequences, with less than 45% occurring only once. Sequenced input: peripheral blood or thyroid tissue (not recorded which). This receptor was identified in an adult man with Graves' hyperthyroidism.

The CDR3 DNA reads TGTGCCATCAGTGAGTTAGCCGCCTGGGACACTGAAGCTTTCTTT. Amino acid sequence: CAISELAAWDTEAFF. V usage is TRBV10-3 and J usage is TRBJ1-1; no definite D call. The CDR3 consists of 15 residues. Germline lookup yields CDR1 ENHRY and CDR2 SYGVKD. Trimming took off 1 base at V and 3 bases at J, with 12 bases between the two ends.